This is a list of T cell receptor beta chains from one sample in a study of blood T cell repertoires in COVID-19. Using immunoSEQ multiplex PCR, the repertoire was profiled, and TCRdb retains in-frame clones only, with some absent. Among about 200,000 clones listed, more than 70% were seen once. What was sequenced was peripheral blood. These receptor sequences come from a human donor in a cohort sampled during active COVID-19. Both conserved end residues are part of each CDR3. A D gene is named only where the DNA matches it firmly. The size entry is marked missing in some rows and otherwise reads once, few, many or a size class.

NA,NA,TRBJ2-3,14,TRBV10-3,TGTGCCATCAGTGTACGGACACTCACAGATACGCAGTATTTT,CAISVRTLTDTQYF
NA,NA,TRBJ2-5,14,TRBV7-7,TGTGCTAGCAGCTTCGGGGTAGTGGGGGAGACCCAGTACTTC,CASSFGVVGETQYF
NA,TRBD2,TRBJ2-3,18,TRBV24-1,TGTGCCACCAGTGACTCTGGGACTAGCGGGAGAGTGGAAGATACGCAGTATTTT,CATSDSGTSGRVEDTQYF
NA,NA,TRBJ1-4,16,TRBV4-3,TGCGCCAGCAGCCCAAACGGGGGTGGAGGTAGGGAAAAACTGTTTTTT,CASSPNGGGGREKLFF
many,NA,TRBJ1-6,17,TRBV2,TGTGCCAGCAGTGAAGCTAGGCGGGGCATGGGAAGTTCACCCCTCCACTTT,CASSEARRGMGSSPLHF
NA,NA,TRBJ1-5,14,TRBV5-1,TGCGCCAGCAGCTTGGCAGGGATAGATCAGCCCCAGCATTTT,CASSLAGIDQPQHF
NA,TRBD2,TRBJ2-3,15,TRBV7-3,TGTGCCAGCAGTGATAGCGGGGGGAACACAGATACGCAGTATTTT,CASSDSGGNTDTQYF
NA,NA,TRBJ2-5,16,TRBV4-1,TGCGCCAGCAGCCAAGGACGGGCAGGGGCACAAGAGACCCAGTACTTC,CASSQGRAGAQETQYF
NA,NA,TRBJ1-5,15,TRBV7-2,TGTGCCAGCAGCTTAGTAGGCGGAGGCAATCAGCCCCAGCATTTT,CASSLVGGGNQPQHF
NA,NA,TRBJ2-7,15,TRBV5-1,TGCGCCAGCAGCCCGTCCTCAGGGGGGCCAGACGAGCAGTACTTC,CASSPSSGGPDEQYF
NA,TRBD1,TRBJ2-7,16,TRBV19,TGTGCCAGTAGTATAGTAGCCGGGACAGGAGTCTACGAGCAGTACTTC,CASSIVAGTGVYEQYF
NA,TRBD2,TRBJ2-7,15,TRBV10-3,TGTGCCATCAGTGAAGTTCCTAGCGGAGAGGGCGAGCAGTACTTC,CAISEVPSGEGEQYF
few,TRBD2,TRBJ2-2,16,TRBV12-5,TGTGCTAGTGGTTTGGTAGCGGGAGCAAGCACCGGGGAGCTGTTTTTT,CASGLVAGASTGELFF
few,NA,TRBJ2-1,16,TRBV4-2,TGTGCCAGCAGCCTTTTATTGGCTAGCGAATACAATGAGCAGTTCTTC,CASSLLLASEYNEQFF
NA,TRBD1,TRBJ2-7,15,TRBV19,TGTGCCAGCCAGCCCGTGGGACAGGGGCTTTACGAGCAGTACTTC,CASQPVGQGLYEQYF
NA,TRBD1,TRBJ1-4,13,TRBV24-1,TGTGCCACTACTGACAGGGCGGGTGAAAAACTGTTTTTT,CATTDRAGEKLFF
NA,TRBD1,TRBJ1-4,16,TRBV24-1,TGTGCCACCAGTGTTCACCCGGGACAGGGCCCGCCAAAACTGTTTTTT,CATSVHPGQGPPKLFF
NA,TRBD1,TRBJ2-7,14,TRBV4-2,TGTGCCAGCAGCCCGGGGACAGCTGACGAAGAGCAGTACTTC,CASSPGTADEEQYF
NA,NA,TRBJ2-7,15,TRBV28,TGTGCCAGCAGTTTAGTTGGCAGGGGCACCCACGAGCAGTACTTC,CASSLVGRGTHEQYF
NA,TRBD2,TRBJ2-1,15,TRBV2,TGTGCCAGCAGGGCGGGACTAGCGGGGGGCCGGGAGCAGTTCTTC,CASRAGLAGGREQFF
NA,TRBD1,TRBJ2-7,15,TRBV14,TGTGCCAGCAGCAAAGACAGAACAGGGGGAGTGGAGCAGTACTTC,CASSKDRTGGVEQYF
NA,TRBD1,TRBJ1-3,16,TRBV6-6,TGTGCCAGCAGTTCGGGACAGACTGACTCTGGAAACACCATATATTTT,CASSSGQTDSGNTIYF
NA,NA,TRBJ1-1,14,TRBV7-2,TGTGCCAGCAGCCTGAAGAGACAAAACACTGAAGCTTTCTTT,CASSLKRQNTEAFF
once,NA,TRBJ1-1,14,TRBV6-2/TRBV6-3,TGTGCCAGCAGTTCAAGTTACATGAACACTGAAGCTTTCTTT,CASSSSYMNTEAFF
NA,NA,TRBJ2-1,14,TRBV18,TGTGCCAGCTCACCCGCGGACAGCGTGAATGAGCAGTTCTTC,CASSPADSVNEQFF
NA,NA,TRBJ2-7,14,TRBV19,TGTGCCAGTAGTAGGGACTTCAGCTCCTACGAGCAGTACTTC,CASSRDFSSYEQYF
few,TRBD1,TRBJ2-2,16,TRBV3-1/TRBV3-2,TGTGCCAGCAGCCTTACCGGGACAGGGCACACCGGGGAGCTGTTTTTT,CASSLTGTGHTGELFF
NA,TRBD2,TRBJ2-1,17,TRBV24-1,TGTGCCACCAGTGAGCCTACACTAGCGGGGGCGGAAAATGAGCAGTTCTTC,CATSEPTLAGAENEQFF
NA,NA,TRBJ1-1,12,TRBV11-1,TGTGCCAGCAGCCGTAACAGGGTGGAAGCTTTCTTT,CASSRNRVEAFF
NA,TRBD1,TRBJ1-2,14,TRBV6-5,TGTGCCAGCCGCCGAGGACAGGGGTCGGGCGGCTACACCTTC,CASRRGQGSGGYTF
NA,NA,TRBJ2-1,14,TRBV9,TGTGCCAGCAGCGTAGCTTCGGTTTCCAATGAGCAGTTCTTC,CASSVASVSNEQFF
NA,TRBD2,TRBJ2-1,16,TRBV5-1,TGCGCCAGCAGCTTGGCCCCGGAACTAGCGGGAGGAGTGCAGTTCTTC,CASSLAPELAGGVQFF
NA,TRBD2,TRBJ2-7,16,TRBV7-2,TGTGCCAGCAGCTTACAAACTAGCGGGGGGGCAGGCGAGCAGTACTTC,CASSLQTSGGAGEQYF
few,TRBD1,TRBJ1-6,15,TRBV16,TGTGCCAGCAGCGTAGAGGGACAGGGGAGCTCACCCCTCCACTTT,CASSVEGQGSSPLHF
NA,NA,TRBJ1-4,16,TRBV24-1,TGTGCCACCAGTGATTCTTCGACAGGCCCAAATGAAAAACTGTTTTTT,CATSDSSTGPNEKLFF
many,NA,TRBJ2-1,13,TRBV11-2,TGTGCCAGCAGCCGGGGGGCCATGAATGAGCAGTTCTTC,CASSRGAMNEQFF
NA,NA,TRBJ2-2,13,TRBV29-1,TGCAGCGCCCTCCAGGGGGGCACCGGGGAGCTGTTTTTT,CSALQGGTGELFF
NA,NA,TRBJ1-3,17,TRBV28,TGTGCCAGCAGTTTCCCGGACAAAATGAGGTCTGGAAACACCATATATTTT,CASSFPDKMRSGNTIYF
NA,NA,TRBJ1-1,16,TRBV28,TGTGCCAGCAGTCTGGCAGGGGCACCTATGAACACTGAAGCTTTCTTT,CASSLAGAPMNTEAFF
NA,NA,TRBJ1-5,15,TRBV15,TGTGCCACCAGCAGAGAAGGGGTGAGCAATCAGCCCCAGCATTTT,CATSREGVSNQPQHF
few,NA,TRBJ1-2,13,TRBV7-9,TGTGCCAGCAGCTTAGTACAGGAGCTCGGCTACACCTTC,CASSLVQELGYTF
NA,NA,TRBJ1-5,12,TRBV28,TGTGCCAGCAGCCTGCGGAATCAGCCCCAGCATTTT,CASSLRNQPQHF
NA,NA,TRBJ2-7,13,TRBV18,TGTGCCAGCTCAGCAGGGGTGTCCTACGAGCAGTACTTC,CASSAGVSYEQYF
NA,TRBD1,TRBJ2-7,17,TRBV5-1,TGCGCCAGCAGCATATCGGGACAGGGGAACCTAGTCTACGAGCAGTACTTC,CASSISGQGNLVYEQYF
NA,TRBD1,TRBJ1-2,15,TRBV13,TGTGCCAGCAGTTATACAGGGGGCGCCCCGGGTGGCTACACCTTC,CASSYTGGAPGGYTF
NA,TRBD1,TRBJ2-2,12,TRBV2,TGTGCCAGGGGACAGGGAGGCGGGGAGCTGTTTTTT,CARGQGGGELFF
NA,NA,TRBJ2-7,14,TRBV19,TGTGCCAGTAGTATTCAGGACTCCTCCTACGAGCAGTACTTC,CASSIQDSSYEQYF
NA,TRBD1,TRBJ1-1,14,TRBV6-5,TGTGCCAGCAGCCAGACAGGGTTGAACACTGAAGCTTTCTTT,CASSQTGLNTEAFF
few,TRBD1,TRBJ2-1,15,TRBV11-2,TGTGCCAGCAGCAACCGGGACAGGGGGCGTAATGAGCAGTTCTTC,CASSNRDRGRNEQFF
NA,NA,TRBJ2-4,15,TRBV28,TGTGCCAGCAGTCCCTCGGGATTGGTCAAAAACATTCAGTACTTC,CASSPSGLVKNIQYF
NA,TRBD1,TRBJ1-2,15,TRBV29-1,TGCAGCGTAGCTGGACAGGGGAGGTTTATTAGGGGCTACACCTTC,CSVAGQGRFIRGYTF
NA,TRBD1,TRBJ2-7,15,TRBV19,TGTGCCAGTACCCAAGGGGGACAGGGTAACTACGAGCAGTACTTC,CASTQGGQGNYEQYF
NA,NA,TRBJ1-1,15,TRBV19,TGTGCCAGTAGTATAAGTGGGGGCCGGAACACTGAAGCTTTCTTT,CASSISGGRNTEAFF
few,TRBD2,TRBJ2-7,15,TRBV7-2,TGTGCCAGCATCATCGTAGCGGGGGGGTCCTACGAGCAGTACTTC,CASIIVAGGSYEQYF
many,NA,TRBJ1-4,14,TRBV9,TGTGCCAGCAGCTCCAGGGGAGCTAATGAAAAACTGTTTTTT,CASSSRGANEKLFF
few,NA,TRBJ1-5,14,TRBV3-1/TRBV3-2,TGTGCCAGCAGCCAAGGGGCTCGCAATCAGCCCCAGCATTTT,CASSQGARNQPQHF
NA,NA,TRBJ1-1,14,TRBV9,TGTGCCAGCAGCGTAGCTACAGAGAACACTGAAGCTTTCTTT,CASSVATENTEAFF